Detailed here is one T cell receptor beta chain. Combining a sample-barcoded 5' primer with a J-beta primer mix, a second PCR ran for roughly 7 to 11 cycles. TCRdb reprocessed the 5' RACE reads via MiXCR and lists one record per CDR3 protein. The sample shows hundreds of thousands of distinct CDR3 sequences, approximately 26% of them seen only once. This CDR3 is built from 13 residues. With 6 bases clipped from V and 8 bases from J, the junction kept 12 bases outside the gene matches. Germline lookup yields CDR1 DFQATT and CDR2 SNEGSKA (reference sequence). The data were taken from a study of blood T cells in healthy people across ages. The same specimen was also included in a second study, on T cells of mothers and their children.

The chain joins TRBV20-1 to TRBJ1-2; 7 nucleotides align to TRBD1. Source material: blood. The TCR sequence derives from a boy younger than 10 in good health. The CDR3 loop is CSAIPGTEGGYTF. Here the CDR3 DNA reads TGCAGTGCCATCCCTGGGACAGAGGGCGGCTACACCTTC.